This T cell receptor (beta chain) was identified in a study of beta chain features in type 1 diabetes. The overall study: Analysis included roughly 100 million sorted cells drawn from all samples.

CDR3 length: 15 residues. From germline, CDR1 is SGHNT and CDR2 YENEEA. The junction had 6 bases not matched to a gene; V was cut back by 5 bases and J by 4 bases. Expressed TCRB transcripts were sequenced because the isolated RNA had all been reverse transcribed beforehand. The data were produced by immunoSEQ multiplex PCR, yet TCRdb's version contains in-frame clones alone and is incomplete. The table lists around 250,000 clones, approximately 14% of them singletons. Points from the study as a whole: TCRB CDR3 length was moderately but significantly reduced in all four CD4+ subsets of Type 1 diabetes patients.

Each donor gave one heparinised blood draw averaging about 120 mL. Notes on this clone: The antigen remains unidentified.

The source material was naive CD4+ T cells from blood. The receptor's source is a man younger than 45 with type 1 diabetes. This chain links TRBV11-3 with TRBJ2-2; 8 positions agree with TRBD2. CDR3 nucleotides: TGTGCCAGCAGCACCCGGGGGGGTTCCACCGGGGAGCTGTTTTTT. As protein: CASSTRGGSTGELFF.